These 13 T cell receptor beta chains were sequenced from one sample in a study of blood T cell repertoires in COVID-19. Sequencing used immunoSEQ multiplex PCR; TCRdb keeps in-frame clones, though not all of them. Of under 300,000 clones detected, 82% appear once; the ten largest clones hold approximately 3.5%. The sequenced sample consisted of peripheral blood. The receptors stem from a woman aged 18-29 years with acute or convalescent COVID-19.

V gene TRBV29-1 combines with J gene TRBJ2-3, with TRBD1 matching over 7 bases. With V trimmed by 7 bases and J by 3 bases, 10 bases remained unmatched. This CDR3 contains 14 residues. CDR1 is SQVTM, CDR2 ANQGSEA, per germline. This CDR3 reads CSADTGALTDTQYF. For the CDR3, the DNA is TGCAGCGCCGATACAGGGGCTTTGACAGATACGCAGTATTTT.

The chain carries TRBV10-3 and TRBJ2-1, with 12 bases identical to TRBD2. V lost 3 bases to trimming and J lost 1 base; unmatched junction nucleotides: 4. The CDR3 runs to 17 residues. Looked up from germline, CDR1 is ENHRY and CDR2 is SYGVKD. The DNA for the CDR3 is TGTGCCATCAGTGAAGGTCTAGCGGGAGGGTCCTACAATGAGCAGTTCTTC. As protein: CAISEGLAGGSYNEQFF.

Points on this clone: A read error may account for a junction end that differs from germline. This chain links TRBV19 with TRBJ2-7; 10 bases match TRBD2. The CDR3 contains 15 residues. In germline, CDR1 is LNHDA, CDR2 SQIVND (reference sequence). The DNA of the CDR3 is TGTGCCAGTAGTATGGAGCGGGAGGGCTCCCACGAGCAGTACTTC. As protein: CASSMEREGSHEQYF.

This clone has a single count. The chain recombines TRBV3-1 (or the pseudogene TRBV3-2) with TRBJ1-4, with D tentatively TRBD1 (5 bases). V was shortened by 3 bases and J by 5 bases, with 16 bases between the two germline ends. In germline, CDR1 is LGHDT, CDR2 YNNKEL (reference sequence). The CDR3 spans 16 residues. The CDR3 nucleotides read TGTGCCAGCAGCCATGTCTCGGCAGGACAAAATGAAAAACTGTTTTTT. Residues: CASSHVSAGQNEKLFF.

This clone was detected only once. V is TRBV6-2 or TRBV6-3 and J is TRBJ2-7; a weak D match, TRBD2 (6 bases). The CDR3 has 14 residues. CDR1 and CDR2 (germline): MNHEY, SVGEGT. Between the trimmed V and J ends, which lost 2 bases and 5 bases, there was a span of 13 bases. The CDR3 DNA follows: TGTGCCAGCAGTTACCTGGCGGGATTAGACGAGCAGTACTTC. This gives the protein CASSYLAGLDEQYF.

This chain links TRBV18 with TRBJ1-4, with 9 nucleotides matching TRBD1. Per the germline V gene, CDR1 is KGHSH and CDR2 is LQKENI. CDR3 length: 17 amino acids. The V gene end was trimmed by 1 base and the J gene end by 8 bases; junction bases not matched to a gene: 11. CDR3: CASSPRTRDREGEKLFF. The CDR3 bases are TGTGCCAGCTCACCACGAACACGGGACAGGGAGGGCGAAAAACTGTTTTTT.

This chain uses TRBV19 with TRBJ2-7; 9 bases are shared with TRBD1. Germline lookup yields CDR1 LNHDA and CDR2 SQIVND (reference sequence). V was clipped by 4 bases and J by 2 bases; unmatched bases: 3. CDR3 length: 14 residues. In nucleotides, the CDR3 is TGTGCCAGTAGTACAACAGGGGGCCCCTACGAGCAGTACTTC. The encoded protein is CASSTTGGPYEQYF.

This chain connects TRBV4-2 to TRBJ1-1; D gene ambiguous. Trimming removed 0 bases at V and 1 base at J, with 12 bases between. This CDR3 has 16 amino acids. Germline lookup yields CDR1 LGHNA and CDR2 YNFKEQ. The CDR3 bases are TGTGCCAGCAGCCAAGATTTGGCGGGCGGGAACACTGAAGCTTTCTTT. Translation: CASSQDLAGGNTEAFF.

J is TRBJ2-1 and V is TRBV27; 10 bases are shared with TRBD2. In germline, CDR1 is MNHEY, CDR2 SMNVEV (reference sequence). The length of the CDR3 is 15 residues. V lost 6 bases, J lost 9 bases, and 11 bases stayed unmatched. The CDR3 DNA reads TGTGCCAGCAGGGAAACGGGACTAGCGAGGGTTGAGCAGTTCTTC. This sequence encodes CASRETGLARVEQFF.

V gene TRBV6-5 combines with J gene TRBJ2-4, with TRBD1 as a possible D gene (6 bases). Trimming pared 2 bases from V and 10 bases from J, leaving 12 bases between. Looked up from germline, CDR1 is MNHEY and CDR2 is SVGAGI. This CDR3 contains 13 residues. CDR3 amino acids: CASSYGQGHIQYF. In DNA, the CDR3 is TGTGCCAGCAGTTACGGCCAGGGGCATATTCAGTACTTC.

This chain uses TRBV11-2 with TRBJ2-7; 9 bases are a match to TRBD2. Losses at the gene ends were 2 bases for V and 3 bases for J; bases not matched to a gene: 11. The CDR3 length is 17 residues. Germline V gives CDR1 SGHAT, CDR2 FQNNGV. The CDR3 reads CASSLTSAGLAFYEQYF. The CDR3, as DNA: TGTGCCAGCAGCTTAACTTCTGCGGGACTAGCTTTCTACGAGCAGTACTTC. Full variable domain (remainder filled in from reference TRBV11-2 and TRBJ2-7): EAGVAQSPRYKIIEKRQSVAFWCNPISGHATLYWYQQILGQGPKLLIQFQNNGVVDDSQLPKDRFSAERLKGVDSTLKIQPAKLEDSAVYLCASSLTSAGLAFYEQYFGPGTRLTVT.

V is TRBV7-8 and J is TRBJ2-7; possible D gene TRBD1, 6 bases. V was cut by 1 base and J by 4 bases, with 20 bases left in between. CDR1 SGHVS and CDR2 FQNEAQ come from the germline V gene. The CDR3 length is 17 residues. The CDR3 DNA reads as TGTGCCAGCAGCTTAGTCGGTTGGGGAACAGGGACGTACGAGCAGTACTTC. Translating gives CASSLVGWGTGTYEQYF.

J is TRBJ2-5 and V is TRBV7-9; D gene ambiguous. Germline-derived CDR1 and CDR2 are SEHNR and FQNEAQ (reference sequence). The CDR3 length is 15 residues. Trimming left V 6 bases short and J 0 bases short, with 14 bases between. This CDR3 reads CASRPPGGYQETQYF. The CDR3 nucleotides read TGTGCCAGCAGGCCACCGGGTGGGTACCAAGAGACCCAGTACTTC.